A single T cell receptor beta chain is shown here with its context. Its specificity is not known. Expansion of antigen-specific CD4+ T cells with viral peptide pools was carried out by the ViraFEST assay before sequencing. At the end of less than 12 days of culture, CD4+ T cells were isolated. This individual tested PCR-positive for SARS-CoV-2 infection between March and December 2020. TCRdb keeps only in-frame clones here, not all; method: immunoSEQ multiplex PCR. Of 70,000 or so clones detected, more than 65% appear once; the ten largest clones hold about 5%. The data derive from a study of vaccination effects on CD4 cells after COVID-19. The source material was CD4+ T cells from PBMCs cultured with HIV peptides, sampled before COVID-19 vaccination. Subset given: HIV-1 Nef peptide pool negative control/reference culture. The source is a human donor who had a prior SARS-CoV-2 infection.

The CDR3 DNA sequence: TGTGCCAGTAGTATAGTCCGCGACGGGGGGTACAATGAGCAGTTCTTC. This codes for CASSIVRDGGYNEQFF. The rearrangement uses TRBV19 and TRBJ2-1, with 7 nucleotides matching TRBD2. Germline lookup yields CDR1 LNHDA and CDR2 SQIVND (reference sequence). CDR3 length: 16 amino acids. With V trimmed by 1 base and J by 4 bases, 7 bases remained unmatched. Based on the CDR3 plus reference TRBV19 and TRBJ2-1, the full variable domain is DGGITQSPKYLFRKEGQNVTLSCEQNLNHDAMYWYRQDPGQGLRLIYYSQIVNDFQKGDIAEGYSVSREKKESFPLTVTSAQKNPTAFYLCASSIVRDGGYNEQFFGPGTRLTVL.